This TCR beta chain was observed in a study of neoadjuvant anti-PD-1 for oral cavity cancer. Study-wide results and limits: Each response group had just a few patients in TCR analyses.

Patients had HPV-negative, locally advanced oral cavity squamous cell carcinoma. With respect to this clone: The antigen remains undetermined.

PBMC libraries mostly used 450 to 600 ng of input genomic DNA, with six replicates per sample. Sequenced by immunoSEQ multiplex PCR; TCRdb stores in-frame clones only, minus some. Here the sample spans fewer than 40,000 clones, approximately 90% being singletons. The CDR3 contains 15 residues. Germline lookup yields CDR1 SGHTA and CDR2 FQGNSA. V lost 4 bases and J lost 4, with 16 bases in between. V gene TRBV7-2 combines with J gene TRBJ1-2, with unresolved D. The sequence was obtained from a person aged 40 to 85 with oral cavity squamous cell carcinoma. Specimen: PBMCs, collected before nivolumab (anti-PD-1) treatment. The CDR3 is CASSSVLPDPYGYTF. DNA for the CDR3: TGTGCCAGCAGCTCGGTTCTCCCCGACCCCTATGGCTACACCTTC.